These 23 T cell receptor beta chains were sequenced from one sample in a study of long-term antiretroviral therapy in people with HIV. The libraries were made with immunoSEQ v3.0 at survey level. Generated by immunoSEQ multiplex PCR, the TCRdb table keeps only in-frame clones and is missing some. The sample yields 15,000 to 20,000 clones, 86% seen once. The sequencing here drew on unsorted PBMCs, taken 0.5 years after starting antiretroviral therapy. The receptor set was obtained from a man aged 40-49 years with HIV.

In DNA form, the CDR3 reads TGTGCCAGCAGTTACTCGAGGGTAGGGGATGAGCAGTTCTTC. Its translation: CASSYSRVGDEQFF. The chain uses TRBV6-6 and TRBJ2-1; D is possibly TRBD1 or TRBD2 (5 bases each). This CDR3 region has 14 residues. Looked up from germline, CDR1 is MNHNY and CDR2 is SVGAGI (reference sequence). V lost 0 bases, J lost 8 bases, and 11 bases lay in between.

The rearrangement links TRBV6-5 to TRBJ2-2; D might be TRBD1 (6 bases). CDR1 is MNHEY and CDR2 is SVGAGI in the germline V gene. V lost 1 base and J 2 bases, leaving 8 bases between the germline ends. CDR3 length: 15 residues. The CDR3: CASSYWTANTGELFF. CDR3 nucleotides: TGTGCCAGCAGTTACTGGACAGCCAACACCGGGGAGCTGTTTTTT.

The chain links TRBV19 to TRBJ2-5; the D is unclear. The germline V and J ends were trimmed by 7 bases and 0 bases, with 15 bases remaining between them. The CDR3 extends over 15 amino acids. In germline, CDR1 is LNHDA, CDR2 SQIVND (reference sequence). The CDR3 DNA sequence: TGTGCCAGTAAGACGGGCACCTCGTACCAAGAGACCCAGTACTTC. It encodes CASKTGTSYQETQYF.

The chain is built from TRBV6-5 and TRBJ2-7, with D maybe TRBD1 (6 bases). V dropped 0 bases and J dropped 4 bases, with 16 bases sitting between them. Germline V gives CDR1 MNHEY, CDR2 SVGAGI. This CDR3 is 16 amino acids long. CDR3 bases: TGTGCCAGCAGTTACTCGACAGGTCCCCGGACGTACGAGCAGTACTTC. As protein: CASSYSTGPRTYEQYF.

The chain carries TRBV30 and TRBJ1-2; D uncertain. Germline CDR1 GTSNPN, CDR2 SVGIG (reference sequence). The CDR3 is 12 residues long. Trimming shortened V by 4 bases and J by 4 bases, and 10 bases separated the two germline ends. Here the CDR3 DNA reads TGTGCCTGGAAGGGATCCGCCTATGGCTACACCTTC. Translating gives CAWKGSAYGYTF.

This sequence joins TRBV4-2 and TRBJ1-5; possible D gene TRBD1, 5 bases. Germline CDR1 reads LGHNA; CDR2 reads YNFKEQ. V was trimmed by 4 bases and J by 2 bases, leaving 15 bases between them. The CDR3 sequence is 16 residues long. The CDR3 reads CASSPTLGEGNQPQHF. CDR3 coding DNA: TGTGCCAGCAGCCCAACTCTGGGGGAGGGCAATCAGCCCCAGCATTTT.

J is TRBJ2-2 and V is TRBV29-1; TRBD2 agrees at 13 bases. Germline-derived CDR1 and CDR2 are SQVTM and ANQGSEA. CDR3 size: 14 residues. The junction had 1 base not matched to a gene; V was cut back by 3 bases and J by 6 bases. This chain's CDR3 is CSVETSGRSGELFF. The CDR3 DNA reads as TGCAGCGTTGAGACTAGCGGGAGGTCCGGGGAGCTGTTTTTT.

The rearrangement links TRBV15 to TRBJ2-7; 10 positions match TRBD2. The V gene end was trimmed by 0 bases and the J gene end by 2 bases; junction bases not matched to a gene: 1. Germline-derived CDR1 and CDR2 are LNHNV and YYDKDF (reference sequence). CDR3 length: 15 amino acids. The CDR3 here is CATSREGTSAYEQYF. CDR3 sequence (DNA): TGTGCCACCAGCAGAGAAGGGACTAGCGCCTACGAGCAGTACTTC.

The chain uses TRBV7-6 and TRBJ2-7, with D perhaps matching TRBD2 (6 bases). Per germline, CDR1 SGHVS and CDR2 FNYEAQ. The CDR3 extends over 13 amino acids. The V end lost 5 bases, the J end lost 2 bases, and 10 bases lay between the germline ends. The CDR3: CASSPGGAYEQYF. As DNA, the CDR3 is TGTGCCAGCAGCCCAGGAGGGGCCTACGAGCAGTACTTC.

Here the CDR3 DNA reads TGCAGCGTTGTGGGAGGCTGGACAGATACGCAGTATTTT. Residues: CSVVGGWTDTQYF. V gene TRBV29-1 combines with J gene TRBJ2-3, with a tentative D call TRBD2 (6 bases). Germline lookup yields CDR1 SQVTM and CDR2 ANQGSEA. V was shortened by 4 bases and J by 3 bases, with 11 bases between the two germline ends. The CDR3 spans 13 residues.

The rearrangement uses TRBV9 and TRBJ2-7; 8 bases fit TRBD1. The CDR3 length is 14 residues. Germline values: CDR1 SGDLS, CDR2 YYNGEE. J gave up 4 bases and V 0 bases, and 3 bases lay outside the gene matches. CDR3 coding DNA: TGTGCCAGCAGCGTAGGGACAGGGCATTACGAGCAGTACTTC. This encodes CASSVGTGHYEQYF.

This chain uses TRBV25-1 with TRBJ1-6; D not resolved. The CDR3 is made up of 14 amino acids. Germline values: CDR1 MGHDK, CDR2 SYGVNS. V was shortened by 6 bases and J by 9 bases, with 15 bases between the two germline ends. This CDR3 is CASRESGVSSPLHF. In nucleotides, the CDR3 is TGTGCCAGCAGGGAAAGCGGGGTCAGTTCACCCCTCCACTTT.

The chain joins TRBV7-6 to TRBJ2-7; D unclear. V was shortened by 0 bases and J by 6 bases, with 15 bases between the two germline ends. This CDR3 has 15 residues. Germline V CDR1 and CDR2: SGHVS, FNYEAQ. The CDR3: CASSLAGWGSSEQYF. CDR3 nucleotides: TGTGCCAGCAGCTTAGCCGGGTGGGGAAGCTCCGAGCAGTACTTC. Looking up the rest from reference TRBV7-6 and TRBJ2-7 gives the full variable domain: GAGVSQSPRYKVTKRGQDVALRCDPISGHVSLYWYRQALGQGPEFLTYFNYEAQQDKSGLPNDRFSAERPEGSISTLTIQRTEQRDSAMYRCASSLAGWGSSEQYFGPGTRLTVT.

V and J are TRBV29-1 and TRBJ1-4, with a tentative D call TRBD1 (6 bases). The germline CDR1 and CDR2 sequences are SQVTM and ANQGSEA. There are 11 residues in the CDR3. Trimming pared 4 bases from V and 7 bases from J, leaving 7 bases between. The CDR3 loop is CSVARGEKLFF. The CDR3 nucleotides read TGCAGCGTTGCCAGGGGTGAAAAACTGTTTTTT.

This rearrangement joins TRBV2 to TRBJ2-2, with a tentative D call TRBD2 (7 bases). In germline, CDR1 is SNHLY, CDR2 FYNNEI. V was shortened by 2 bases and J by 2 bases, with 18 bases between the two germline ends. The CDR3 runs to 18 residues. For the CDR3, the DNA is TGTGCCAGCAGTGAAACAGGGCTATTGGGACTAAACACCGGGGAGCTGTTTTTT. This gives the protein CASSETGLLGLNTGELFF. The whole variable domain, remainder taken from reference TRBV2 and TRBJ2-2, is EPEVTQTPSHQVTQMGQEVILRCVPISNHLYFYWYRQILGQKVEFLVSFYNNEISEKSEIFDDQFSVERPDGSNFTLKIRSTKLEDSAMYFCASSETGLLGLNTGELFFGEGSRLTVL.

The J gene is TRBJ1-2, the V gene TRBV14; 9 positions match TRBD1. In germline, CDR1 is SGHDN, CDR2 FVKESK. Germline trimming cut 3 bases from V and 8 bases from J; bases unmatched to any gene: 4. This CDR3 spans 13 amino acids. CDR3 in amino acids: CASSQGTGWGYTF. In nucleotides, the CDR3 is TGTGCCAGCAGCCAGGGGACAGGGTGGGGCTACACCTTC.

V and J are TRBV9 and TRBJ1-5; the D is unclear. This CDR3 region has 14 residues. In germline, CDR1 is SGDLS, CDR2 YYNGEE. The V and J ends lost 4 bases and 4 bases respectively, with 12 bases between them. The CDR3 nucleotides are TGTGCCAGCAGCCCCGGGAGCCAAAATCAGCCCCAGCATTTT. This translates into CASSPGSQNQPQHF.

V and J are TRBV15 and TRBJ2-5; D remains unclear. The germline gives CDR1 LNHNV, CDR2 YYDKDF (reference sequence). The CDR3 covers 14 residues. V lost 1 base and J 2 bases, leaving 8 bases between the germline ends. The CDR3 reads CATSRGADQETQYF. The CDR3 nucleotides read TGTGCCACCAGCAGAGGGGCAGATCAAGAGACCCAGTACTTC. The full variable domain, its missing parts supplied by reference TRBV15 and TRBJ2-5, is DAMVIQNPRYQVTQFGKPVTLSCSQTLNHNVMYWYQQKSSQAPKLLFHYYDKDFNNEADTPDNFQSRRPNTSFCFLDIRSPGLGDTAMYLCATSRGADQETQYFGPGTRLLVL.

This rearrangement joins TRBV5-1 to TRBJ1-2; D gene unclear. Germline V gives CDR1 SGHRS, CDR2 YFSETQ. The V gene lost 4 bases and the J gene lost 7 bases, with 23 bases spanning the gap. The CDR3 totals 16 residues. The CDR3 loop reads CASSPGRWTEYLGYTF. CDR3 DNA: TGCGCCAGCAGCCCCGGACGGTGGACGGAGTATCTTGGCTACACCTTC.

CDR3 sequence reads: CSVETGRGGYTF. The CDR3 region has the DNA TGCAGCGTTGAGACAGGGAGGGGTGGCTACACCTTC. The V gene is TRBV29-1, the J gene TRBJ1-2; 7 positions agree with TRBD1. Germline values: CDR1 SQVTM, CDR2 ANQGSEA. V lost 3 bases to trimming and J lost 7 bases; unmatched junction nucleotides: 5. The length of the CDR3 is 12 residues.

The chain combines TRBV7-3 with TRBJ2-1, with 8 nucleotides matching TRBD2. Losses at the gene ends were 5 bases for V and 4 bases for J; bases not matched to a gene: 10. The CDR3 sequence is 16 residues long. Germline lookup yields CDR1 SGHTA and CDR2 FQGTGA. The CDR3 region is CASSRSGTSPYNEQFF. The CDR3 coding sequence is TGTGCCAGCAGCCGCTCCGGGACTAGTCCTTACAATGAGCAGTTCTTC.

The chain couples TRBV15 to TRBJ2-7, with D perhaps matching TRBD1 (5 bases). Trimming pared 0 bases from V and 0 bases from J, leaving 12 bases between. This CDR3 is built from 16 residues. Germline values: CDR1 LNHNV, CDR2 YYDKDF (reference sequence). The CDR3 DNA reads TGTGCCACCAGCAGAGATTGGGGCGAAAGCTCCTACGAGCAGTACTTC. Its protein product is CATSRDWGESSYEQYF.

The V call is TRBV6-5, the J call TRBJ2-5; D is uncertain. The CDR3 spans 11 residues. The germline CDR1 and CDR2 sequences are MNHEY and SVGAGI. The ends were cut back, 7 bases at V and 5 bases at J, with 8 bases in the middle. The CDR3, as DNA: TGTGCCAGCACCTACTTCGAGACCCAGTACTTC. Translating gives CASTYFETQYF.